These 15 T cell receptor beta chains were sequenced from one sample in a study of response to subunit inactivated influenza vaccine. Using its own MiXCR run on the RT-PCR reads, TCRdb lists one record per CDR3 protein. The repertoire holds about 540,000 distinct CDR3 sequences, with around 25% as singletons. These same data were also listed under a study on T cells expressing NK-cell markers. As that report states: For TCR beta, cDNA was produced by 5'RACE template switching with UMIs.

This specimen consisted of CD4+ T cells sorted from PBMCs, obtained 12 days after vaccination. The receptors shown here come from a man between 50 and 59 years old who received an inactivated influenza vaccine.

This clonotype showed up many times. At one end the junction does not follow the germline gene, possibly because of a read error. The chain employs TRBV5-1 and TRBJ2-1; tentative D call: TRBD2 (6 bases). This CDR3 spans 15 amino acids. Germline V gene lookup returns CDR1 SGHRS and CDR2 YFSETQ. The CDR3 region has the DNA TGTGCCAGCAGCTCTTCAGGAGGGACGTACAATGAGCAGTTCTTC. Protein: CASSSSGGTYNEQFF.

This chain uses TRBV6-5 with TRBJ2-2; D possibly uses TRBD1 or TRBD2 (5 bases each). V lost 2 bases, J lost 1 base, and 20 bases lay in between. CDR1 is MNHEY, CDR2 SVGAGI, per germline. The CDR3 spans 19 residues. CDR3 sequence: CASSYRSRGIIRNTGELFF. The CDR3 DNA sequence: TGTGCCAGCAGTTACAGGTCGAGGGGCATCATACGGAACACCGGGGAGCTGTTTTTT.

This clonotype was found a few times. Here the CDR3 reads CASSAGTNNEQFF. The CDR3 DNA reads TGTGCCAGCAGCGCCGGGACAAACAATGAGCAGTTCTTC. The V call is TRBV9, the J call TRBJ2-1; the D gene is possibly TRBD1 (6 bases). The CDR3 sequence is 13 residues long. The germline V gene encodes CDR1 SGDLS and CDR2 YYNGEE. V was trimmed by 3 bases and J by 5 bases, leaving 9 bases between them.

Of note for this clonotype: A much bigger clone sits one base away, suggesting this may be a read error. The chain recombines TRBV6-2 or TRBV6-3 with TRBJ2-1; 12 nucleotides line up with TRBD2. CDR1 is MNHEY, CDR2 SVGEGT, per germline. With V trimmed by 6 bases and J by 8 bases, 8 bases remained unmatched. The CDR3 runs to 15 residues. The CDR3 bases are TGTGCCAGCAGCCGAGGACTAGCGGGGTACGATGAGCAGTTCTTC. The encoded protein is CASSRGLAGYDEQFF.

This clonotype has only a few counts. The chain carries TRBV6-2 or TRBV6-3 and TRBJ2-5; no clear D. The CDR3 totals 17 residues. The V end lost 0 bases, the J end lost 3 bases, and 17 bases lay between the germline ends. From germline, CDR1 is MNHEY and CDR2 SVGEGT. In DNA form, the CDR3 reads TGTGCCAGCAGTTACTCGTCCTTACCGATTAAAAAAGAGACCCAGTACTTC. As protein: CASSYSSLPIKKETQYF.

The chain links TRBV20-1 to TRBJ2-3; D unresolved. The germline V gene has CDR1 DFQATT and CDR2 SNEGSKA (reference sequence). Trimming removed 5 bases from V and 4 bases from J, with 19 bases in between. The CDR3 consists of 15 residues. The CDR3 DNA follows: TGCAGTGCTCCCGAGCCCCTAAGGCTGCCAGATACGCAGTATTTT. It specifies CSAPEPLRLPDTQYF.

The gene calls are TRBV6-5 and TRBJ1-2; D call uncertain. The V end was cut by 0 bases, the J end by 0 bases, with 11 bases between. This CDR3 has 16 residues. The germline V gene has CDR1 MNHEY and CDR2 SVGAGI. This CDR3 reads CASSYSRAFTNYGYTF. CDR3 sequence (DNA): TGTGCCAGCAGTTACTCAAGAGCTTTTACTAACTATGGCTACACCTTC.

This clonotype came up a few times. V gene TRBV7-9 combines with J gene TRBJ1-2; possible D gene TRBD1, 5 bases. Trimming pared 5 bases from V and 4 bases from J, leaving 11 bases between. The CDR3 loop spans 13 amino acids. CDR1 SEHNR and CDR2 FQNEAQ come from the germline V gene (reference sequence). The CDR3: CASSPDSAYGYTF. DNA of the CDR3: TGTGCCAGCAGCCCCGACAGCGCCTATGGCTACACCTTC. The whole variable domain, filled in from reference TRBV7-9 and TRBJ1-2, reads DTGVSQNPRHKITKRGQNVTFRCDPISEHNRLYWYRQTLGQGPEFLTYFQNEAQLEKSRLLSDRFSAERPKGSFSTLEIQRTEQGDSAMYLCASSPDSAYGYTFGSGTRLTVV.

The sample holds one count of this clonotype. The chain recombines TRBV7-2 with TRBJ1-2; D is uncertain. V lost 5 bases and J lost 7, with 17 bases in between. CDR1 and CDR2 from the germline V gene are SGHTA and FQGNSA. The CDR3 is 14 amino acids. The CDR3 loop reads CASSQRGRMGGYTF. The DNA of the CDR3 is TGTGCCAGCAGCCAACGGGGAAGAATGGGTGGCTACACCTTC.

This clonotype appeared a few times. V gene TRBV7-8 combines with J gene TRBJ2-1; maybe TRBD2 (6 bases). The CDR3 has 14 amino acids. In germline, CDR1 is SGHVS, CDR2 FQNEAQ. With 5 bases removed from V and 9 bases from J, the gap between germline ends came to 17 bases. The CDR3 DNA reads TGTGCCAGCAGCCCCGAGGCGGCGGGAACTGAGCAGTTCTTC. Amino acid sequence: CASSPEAAGTEQFF.

The V call is TRBV7-2, the J call TRBJ2-4; 10 positions match TRBD2. With V trimmed by 0 bases and J by 5 bases, 4 bases remained unmatched. This CDR3 spans 16 amino acids. Per germline, CDR1 SGHTA and CDR2 FQGNSA. The CDR3, as DNA: TGTGCCAGCAGCTTAGCACAGCGGGGGGGACAAAACATTCAGTACTTC. Protein sequence: CASSLAQRGGQNIQYF.

The J gene is TRBJ2-3, the V gene TRBV4-2, with D possibly being TRBD2 (5 bases). The CDR3 loop spans 13 amino acids. Trimming removed 4 bases from V and 8 bases from J, with 13 bases in between. The V gene's germline CDR1 is LGHNA and CDR2 YNFKEQ. DNA of the CDR3: TGTGCCAGCAGCCCGTCTAGCATAGGTACGCAGTATTTT. It yields the protein CASSPSSIGTQYF.

This clonotype was observed a few times. The rearrangement joins TRBV5-8 to TRBJ1-2; 7 bases fit TRBD1. Germline V gives CDR1 SGHTS, CDR2 YDEGEE. CDR3 length: 14 amino acids. V was pared by 6 bases and J by 2 bases, with 7 bases of the junction left unmatched. CDR3: CASTRQGTNYGYTF. CDR3 nucleotide sequence: TGTGCCAGCACCCGACAGGGAACCAACTATGGCTACACCTTC. Full variable domain (missing parts from reference TRBV5-8 and TRBJ1-2): EAGVTQSPTHLIKTRGQQATLRCSPISGHTSVYWYQQALGLGLQFLLWYDEGEERNRGNFPPRFSGRQFPNYSSELNVNALELEDSALYLCASTRQGTNYGYTFGSGTRLTVV.

This sequence joins TRBV2 and TRBJ1-5; D is unclear. The CDR3 sequence is 12 residues long. V gave up 4 bases and J gave up 5 bases, with 6 bases separating them. The V gene's germline CDR1 is SNHLY and CDR2 FYNNEI. The DNA for the CDR3 is TGTGCCAGCAGTGCCAAGGATCAGCCCCAGCATTTT. As protein: CASSAKDQPQHF.

The chain recombines TRBV4-2 with TRBJ2-3, with TRBD2 identical over 7 bases. V shed 2 bases and J 2 bases; nucleotides not matched to a gene: 4. Per germline, CDR1 LGHNA and CDR2 YNFKEQ. This CDR3 comprises 15 residues. CDR3 sequence (DNA): TGTGCCAGCAGCCAACGGGAGGCCCTCACAGATACGCAGTATTTT. Protein product: CASSQREALTDTQYF.